The 13 T cell receptor beta chains below all came from one sample that was sequenced in a study of T cell responses to AZD1222 COVID-19 vaccine. Libraries were prepared by immunoSEQ multiplex PCR; TCRdb keeps only in-frame clonotypes and omits some of them. The sample lists some 100,000 clones; 80% to 95% were seen once. Sequences were derived from peripheral blood, sampled on day 0 of AZD1222 vaccination. Receptors originate from an adult in good health.

The gene calls are TRBV12-5 and TRBJ2-7, with D possibly matching TRBD1 (5 bases). Germline V gene lookup returns CDR1 LGHNT and CDR2 FRNRAP. Trimming shortened V by 7 bases and J by 8 bases, and 15 bases separated the two germline ends. The CDR3 spans 12 residues. CDR3 sequence (DNA): TGTGCTAGTGAAAAAAAAAGGGGCAAGCAGTACTTC. Translation gives CASEKKRGKQYF.

J is TRBJ1-2 and V is TRBV10-3, with D possibly being TRBD1 (6 bases). The CDR3 spans 15 residues. Germline lookup yields CDR1 ENHRY and CDR2 SYGVKD. V lost 0 bases and J 2 bases, leaving 10 bases between the germline ends. DNA of the CDR3: TGTGCCATCAGTGAGTCGGACAGCCCCAACTATGGCTACACCTTC. Its translation is CAISESDSPNYGYTF.

The J gene is TRBJ1-3, the V gene TRBV27; no definite D call. This CDR3 has 13 amino acids. Trimming took 3 bases from V and 3 from J, leaving 6 bases between them. Germline V gene lookup returns CDR1 MNHEY and CDR2 SMNVEV (reference sequence). CDR3 DNA sequence: TGTGCCAGCAGTTTCGCCATTGGAAACACCATATATTTT. This sequence encodes CASSFAIGNTIYF.

The chain links TRBV2 to TRBJ1-2; TRBD1 aligns across 7 bases. Germline values: CDR1 SNHLY, CDR2 FYNNEI. The V and J ends lost 6 bases and 5 bases, in that order; junction bases with no gene match: 6. The CDR3 spans 13 residues. The CDR3 spells CASRVGTVYGYTF. The DNA of the CDR3 is TGTGCCAGCAGGGTAGGGACAGTTTATGGCTACACCTTC.

The chain has TRBV7-9 and TRBJ2-1; D is unresolved. Trimming cost V 0 bases and J 4 bases, with 4 bases left between them. From germline, CDR1 is SEHNR and CDR2 FQNEAQ (reference sequence). The CDR3 sequence is 13 residues long. CDR3 sequence: CASSLARYNEQFF. In DNA form, the CDR3 reads TGTGCCAGCAGCTTAGCCCGGTACAATGAGCAGTTCTTC.

The table lists this clone with a count of one. V is TRBV9 and J is TRBJ1-2; the match to TRBD1 covers 7 bases. The germline V gene encodes CDR1 SGDLS and CDR2 YYNGEE. The length of the CDR3 is 15 residues. V lost 2 bases, J lost 4 bases, and 8 bases stayed unmatched. CDR3 nucleotides: TGTGCCAGCAGCGTTGGGGACAGACCTTTCTATGGCTACACCTTC. Its protein is CASSVGDRPFYGYTF.

V gene TRBV5-8 combines with J gene TRBJ1-2; D is ambiguous. Trimming removed 4 bases at V and 8 bases at J, with 12 bases between. The germline gives CDR1 SGHTS, CDR2 YDEGEE. This CDR3 is 12 amino acids long. CDR3 in DNA: TGTGCCAGCAGCCCGGGCCTCCTCGGCTACACCTTC. This gives the protein CASSPGLLGYTF.

The chain combines TRBV6-6 with TRBJ1-2, with TRBD1 identical over 8 bases. Germline V gene sequence: CDR1 MNHNY, CDR2 SVGAGI (reference sequence). The CDR3 is made up of 15 amino acids. J gave up 6 bases and V 2 bases, and 8 bases lay outside the gene matches. The CDR3 loop reads CASSYAGGNGDGYTF. CDR3 in DNA: TGTGCCAGCAGTTACGCAGGGGGCAACGGAGATGGCTACACCTTC.

With regard to this clone: A read error may produce the germline difference seen at one junction end. The chain is built from TRBV9 and TRBJ2-7, with D perhaps matching TRBD2 (5 bases). CDR1 is SGDLS and CDR2 is YYNGEE in the germline V gene. This CDR3 contains 17 residues. CDR3 in amino acids: CAGSERVDGWAAYEQYF. In nucleotides, the CDR3 is TGTGCCGGCAGCGAGAGGGTTGACGGGTGGGCCGCCTACGAGCAGTACTTC.

V gene TRBV19 combines with J gene TRBJ2-7; the D is unclear. The V and J ends lost 0 bases and 2 bases respectively, with 14 bases between them. The germline V gene has CDR1 LNHDA and CDR2 SQIVND (reference sequence). The CDR3 length is 16 residues. In DNA form, the CDR3 reads TGTGCCAGTAGTATAGATTCGCGGCTGACCACCTACGAGCAGTACTTC. Encoded protein: CASSIDSRLTTYEQYF.

The chain links TRBV2 to TRBJ2-7; D is unresolved. Germline CDR1 SNHLY, CDR2 FYNNEI. V lost 5 bases and J 4 bases, leaving 9 bases between the germline ends. The CDR3 length is 12 residues. The CDR3 nucleotides read TGTGCCAGCAGTTCGGACCGTTACGAGCAGTACTTC. Amino acids: CASSSDRYEQYF.

The chain recombines TRBV6-5 with TRBJ2-1; no reliable D call. The V end was cut by 5 bases, the J end by 15 bases, with 20 bases between. CDR3 length: 13 amino acids. The germline CDR1 and CDR2 sequences are MNHEY and SVGAGI. The CDR3, as DNA: TGTGCCAGCAGTATGTCGGTTGGGCTGGTACGGTTCTTC. This translates into CASSMSVGLVRFF.

This chain uses TRBV5-5 with TRBJ2-3; no clear D gene. The CDR3 consists of 16 residues. Trimming left V 0 bases short and J 0 bases short, with 11 bases between. Germline lookup yields CDR1 SGHKS and CDR2 YYEKEE (reference sequence). The CDR3: CASSLAPSFSTDTQYF. The CDR3 bases are TGTGCCAGCAGCTTGGCGCCCTCCTTTAGCACAGATACGCAGTATTTT.